Below, 26 T cell receptor beta chains from the same sample are listed, as sequenced in a study of T cell clonotyping in hematopoietic cell transplantation. Time point in this sample: recipient sample about 28 days before transplant, after cytoreduction. Measured with immunoSEQ multiplex PCR; TCRdb has only the in-frame clones, and not every one. Found here are roughly 5,700 clones, 75% to 85% of them singletons; the top ten hold 14% to 15%. The sequenced sample was peripheral blood mononuclear cells, obtained before stem cell transplant. These receptors were collected from a woman between 45 and 60 years old with acute myeloid leukemia. Some clones in this sample may be carry-over from other donors' samples.

The rearrangement joins TRBV10-3 to TRBJ2-7; the D gene is possibly TRBD1 (6 bases). Trimming stripped 4 bases from V and 3 bases from J, with 7 bases between. The CDR3 is 12 amino acids. The V gene's germline CDR1 is ENHRY and CDR2 SYGVKD. CDR3 protein: CAISGTVYEQYF. In DNA form, the CDR3 reads TGTGCCATCAGTGGGACAGTCTACGAGCAGTACTTC.

The CDR3 bases are TGTGCCAGCAGTTTCGCCGGGGGGAAAGGAACTGAAGCTTTCTTT. This sequence encodes CASSFAGGKGTEAFF. The V and J genes are TRBV6-5 and TRBJ1-1; maybe TRBD1 (5 bases). The CDR3 is 15 amino acids. The germline gives CDR1 MNHEY, CDR2 SVGAGI. Trimming left V 4 bases short and J 5 bases short, with 17 bases between.

The chain couples TRBV7-6 to TRBJ2-1; 9 nucleotides agree with TRBD2. With 1 base clipped from V and 5 bases from J, the junction kept 6 bases outside the gene matches. This CDR3 is built from 16 residues. Germline-derived CDR1 and CDR2 are SGHVS and FNYEAQ. This CDR3 reads CASSLDASGDDNEQFF. The DNA of the CDR3 is TGTGCCAGCAGCTTAGACGCTAGCGGGGACGACAATGAGCAGTTCTTC.

The table lists this clone with a few counts. The genes are TRBV7-2 and TRBJ1-1, with D maybe TRBD1 (5 bases). Germline loops: CDR1 SGHTA, CDR2 FQGNSA. The ends were cut back, 5 bases at V and 3 bases at J, with 13 bases in the middle. The CDR3 has 14 amino acids. CDR3 in amino acids: CASSPGPLDTEAFF. CDR3 sequence (DNA): TGTGCCAGCAGCCCGGGACCACTTGACACTGAAGCTTTCTTT.

This sequence joins TRBV19 and TRBJ1-1; TRBD1 matches at 9 bases. Trimming at V came to 5 bases and at J to 3 bases, leaving 4 bases not matched to a gene. There are 14 residues in the CDR3. CDR1 and CDR2 from the germline V gene are LNHDA and SQIVND (reference sequence). The CDR3 region has the DNA TGTGCCAGTAGTCGCCGGGACAGGGACACTGAAGCTTTCTTT. Translating gives CASSRRDRDTEAFF.

The chain is built from TRBV9 and TRBJ1-2, with 7 positions matching TRBD1. Trimming cost V 3 bases and J 6 bases; bases outside gene matches: 5. The CDR3 covers 13 residues. Germline loops: CDR1 SGDLS, CDR2 YYNGEE. This chain's CDR3 is CASSAQGWDGYTF. Here the CDR3 DNA reads TGTGCCAGCAGCGCACAGGGGTGGGATGGCTACACCTTC.

J is TRBJ2-7 and V is TRBV4-1; D might be TRBD1 or TRBD2, each matching 5 bases. Trimming took 4 bases from V and 1 from J, leaving 14 bases between them. The CDR3 length is 15 residues. Germline CDR1 and CDR2: MGHRA and YSYEKL. In DNA, the CDR3 is TGCGCCAGCAGCCGGGGGACGGGGTCATCCTACGAGCAGTACTTC. Its protein is CASSRGTGSSYEQYF.

In its sample, this clone was seen once. The genes are TRBV11-2 and TRBJ2-1; 7 bases agree with TRBD2. The trim removed 5 bases at V and 0 bases at J, leaving 10 bases unmatched. The CDR3 loop spans 17 amino acids. CDR1 and CDR2 (germline): SGHAT, FQNNGV. The CDR3 is CASSRYTSAGSYNEQFF. CDR3 sequence (DNA): TGTGCCAGCAGCCGGTACACTAGCGCGGGCTCCTACAATGAGCAGTTCTTC.

The chain combines TRBV5-1 with TRBJ1-2; 7 nucleotides align to TRBD1. After removal of 0 bases from V and 2 bases from J, the junction contained 4 bases not matched to a gene. Germline CDR1 is SGHRS and CDR2 is YFSETQ. The CDR3 covers 15 residues. This chain's CDR3 is CASSLVQGGNYGYTF. In DNA, the CDR3 is TGCGCCAGCAGCTTGGTTCAGGGGGGGAACTATGGCTACACCTTC.

The chain has TRBV27 and TRBJ2-3, with TRBD2 matching over 10 bases. Germline V CDR1 and CDR2: MNHEY, SMNVEV (reference sequence). The CDR3 runs to 16 residues. The trim removed 5 bases at V and 2 bases at J, leaving 7 bases unmatched. The CDR3: CASSPRTSGFTDTQYF. CDR3 in DNA: TGTGCCAGCAGTCCCCGGACTAGCGGATTCACAGATACGCAGTATTTT.

The gene calls are TRBV5-8 and TRBJ2-3; 10 bases fit TRBD2. Germline trimming cut 6 bases from V and 5 bases from J; bases unmatched to any gene: 6. The CDR3 is 14 residues long. CDR1 SGHTS and CDR2 YDEGEE come from the germline V gene. CDR3 nucleotide sequence: TGTGCCAGCATCAAGCGGGAGGGATTAGATACGCAGTATTTT. The encoded protein is CASIKREGLDTQYF.

The genes are TRBV7-8 and TRBJ2-3; a possible D gene is TRBD2 (5 bases). The CDR3 covers 15 residues. CDR1 SGHVS and CDR2 FQNEAQ come from the germline V gene. Between the trimmed V and J ends, which lost 4 bases and 2 bases, there was a span of 13 bases. The CDR3 spells CASSYRTGYTDTQYF. The CDR3 nucleotides read TGTGCCAGCAGCTACCGGACTGGATACACAGATACGCAGTATTTT.

This chain uses TRBV18 with TRBJ1-1; D is unclear. The CDR3 is 13 amino acids. Trimming pared 6 bases from V and 2 bases from J, leaving 10 bases between. CDR1 is KGHSH and CDR2 is LQKENI in the germline V gene. CDR3 DNA: TGTGCCAGCTCTACCCCGGGTAACACTGAAGCTTTCTTT. This codes for CASSTPGNTEAFF. Drawing the rest from reference TRBV18 and TRBJ1-1, the complete variable domain is NAGVMQNPRHLVRRRGQEARLRCSPMKGHSHVYWYRQLPEEGLKFMVYLQKENIIDESGMPKERFSAEFPKEGPSILRIQQVVRGDSAAYFCASSTPGNTEAFFGQGTRLTVV.

Regarding this clone: The sample carries other DNA sequences with the same CDR3. This rearrangement joins TRBV18 to TRBJ2-1, with D perhaps TRBD2 (5 bases). The CDR3 is 15 residues long. Germline-derived CDR1 and CDR2 are KGHSH and LQKENI. Trimming removed 2 bases from V and 1 base from J, with 9 bases in between. The CDR3 DNA sequence: TGTGCCAGCTCACCAGAGGGTTTGTCCTACAATGAGCAGTTCTTC. This sequence encodes CASSPEGLSYNEQFF.

The genes are TRBV27 and TRBJ1-1; D perhaps matches TRBD1 (5 bases). Germline V gene lookup returns CDR1 MNHEY and CDR2 SMNVEV (reference sequence). Deletions cut 3 bases from V and 0 bases from J, with 11 bases between. The CDR3 consists of 15 residues. The CDR3 reads CASSFGPTVNTEAFF. As DNA, the CDR3 is TGTGCCAGCAGTTTCGGTCCGACAGTGAACACTGAAGCTTTCTTT.

The chain links TRBV5-4 to TRBJ2-5; 9 bases are a match to TRBD2. This CDR3 region has 16 residues. Unmatched junction bases numbered 6, after V lost 3 bases and J lost 0 bases. Germline loops: CDR1 SGHNT, CDR2 YYREEE (reference sequence). The CDR3, as DNA: TGTGCCAGCAGCTCCATGACTAGCGGCTACCAAGAGACCCAGTACTTC. This sequence encodes CASSSMTSGYQETQYF. Filled out from reference TRBV5-4 and TRBJ2-5, the complete variable domain reads ETGVTQSPTHLIKTRGQQVTLRCSSQSGHNTVSWYQQALGQGPQFIFQYYREEENGRGNFPPRFSGLQFPNYSSELNVNALELDDSALYLCASSSMTSGYQETQYFGPGTRLLVL.

The chain links TRBV5-6 to TRBJ2-2; TRBD2 agrees at 13 bases. This CDR3 contains 18 residues. The J segment lost 7 bases and the V segment lost 3 bases, leaving 12 bases of the junction unmatched. Germline V lookup: CDR1 SGHDT, CDR2 YYEEEE. The CDR3 coding sequence is TGTGCCAGCAGCTCCACAACCCGACGGACTAGCGGGGGCGGGGAGCTGTTTTTT. Translation gives CASSSTTRRTSGGGELFF.

The sample holds a few counts of this clone. V and J are TRBV7-3 and TRBJ2-6, with 7 positions matching TRBD1. Germline CDR1 SGHTA, CDR2 FQGTGA. The CDR3 extends over 17 amino acids. Trimming removed 2 bases from V and 4 bases from J; junction bases left unmatched: 8. CDR3 in amino acids: CASSLATGATGANVLTF. For the CDR3, the DNA is TGTGCCAGCAGCTTAGCAACAGGGGCGACCGGGGCCAACGTCCTGACTTTC.

This chain connects TRBV6-1 to TRBJ1-1; D unclear. The CDR3 is 13 amino acids. The germline V gene has CDR1 MNHNS and CDR2 SASEGT. The ends were cut back, 5 bases at V and 3 bases at J, with 10 bases in the middle. CDR3 bases: TGTGCCAGCAGTTCCGCACATTACACTGAAGCTTTCTTT. Amino acids: CASSSAHYTEAFF.

This sequence joins TRBV2 and TRBJ1-3; D gene ambiguous. Deletions cut 3 bases from V and 0 bases from J, with 6 bases between. The CDR3 contains 14 residues. Germline V gives CDR1 SNHLY, CDR2 FYNNEI. In nucleotides, the CDR3 is TGTGCCAGCAGTGAGTCAAGCTCTGGAAACACCATATATTTT. Its protein product is CASSESSSGNTIYF.

This chain uses TRBV7-6 with TRBJ2-3, with unresolved D. CDR3 length: 13 residues. Germline lookup yields CDR1 SGHVS and CDR2 FNYEAQ. V dropped 5 bases and J dropped 6 bases, with 12 bases sitting between them. CDR3 sequence reads: CASSAYLLDTQYF. CDR3 nucleotide sequence: TGTGCCAGCAGCGCGTACTTACTGGATACGCAGTATTTT.

CDR3: CASTPAGAIYEQYF. As DNA, the CDR3 is TGTGCCAGTACTCCGGCTGGGGCCATCTACGAGCAGTACTTC. The V call is TRBV19, the J call TRBJ2-7; TRBD1 might be the D (5 bases). V was clipped by 7 bases and J by 3 bases, with 16 bases between them. The germline V gene has CDR1 LNHDA and CDR2 SQIVND (reference sequence). The CDR3 consists of 14 residues.

CDR3 nucleotides: TGTGCCAGCGGCGGGGCCGGGGGGGCTAATTCACCCCTCCACTTT. Protein: CASGGAGGANSPLHF. V usage is TRBV9 and J usage is TRBJ1-6; a weak D match, TRBD1 (6 bases). Trimming left V 7 bases short and J 6 bases short, with 17 bases between. This CDR3 spans 15 amino acids. Germline-derived CDR1 and CDR2 are SGDLS and YYNGEE.

This chain connects TRBV7-2 to TRBJ2-7; TRBD1 or TRBD2 may be the D gene (6 bases each). The V end lost 5 bases, the J end lost 3 bases, and 17 bases lay between the germline ends. Germline-derived CDR1 and CDR2 are SGHTA and FQGNSA. This CDR3 is built from 15 residues. The CDR3 here is CASSPQGGSGYEQYF. The CDR3 region has the DNA TGTGCCAGCAGCCCACAAGGGGGGAGTGGCTACGAGCAGTACTTC.

CDR3 sequence: CASSVAGQGVGGYTF. The CDR3 region has the DNA TGTGCCAGCAGCGTAGCGGGGCAGGGGGTAGGGGGCTACACCTTC. The chain employs TRBV9 and TRBJ1-2, with 7 nucleotides matching TRBD1. In germline, CDR1 is SGDLS, CDR2 YYNGEE. This CDR3 is 15 amino acids long. The J segment lost 8 bases and the V segment lost 0 bases, leaving 10 bases of the junction unmatched.

The sample holds one count of this clone. The V and J genes are TRBV2 and TRBJ1-1; D ambiguous. The CDR3 spans 13 residues. V lost 5 bases and J 0 bases, leaving 7 bases between the germline ends. The germline CDR1 and CDR2 sequences are SNHLY and FYNNEI. CDR3 DNA sequence: TGTGCCAGCAGTCCCGTAGTGAACACTGAAGCTTTCTTT. Translating gives CASSPVVNTEAFF.